The clone carrying this TCR beta chain was seen just once. Its antigen is undetermined. CDR3 length: 16 amino acids. Germline V gene data show CDR1 as SGHVS and CDR2 as FNYEAQ. Trimming removed 1 base from V and 3 bases from J, with 15 bases in between. This sample is part of a study of shared clonotypes between healthy human individuals. General study points: A few donors had approximately 4.6% of their naive CD4 clonotypes in common.

DNA at 150 to 200 ng, tens of thousands of T cell genomes, went into sorted-subset replicate PCRs. The repertoire was sequenced with immunoSEQ multiplex PCR; TCRdb's copy has only in-frame clones and lacks some. This sample has about 2.2 million clones, with 93% found just once. Terminally differentiated effector memory CD45RA+ cells were left out of the naive CD8 fraction, which was CD45RO-negative and positively selected for CCR7. Sequencing input: naive CD8+ T cells from PBMCs. The chain couples TRBV7-6 to TRBJ1-2; D unresolved. This TCR was sampled from a man between 18 and 29 years old in good health. Some clones in this sample may be carry-over from other donors' samples. The CDR3 region has the DNA TGTGCCAGCAGCTTAGAAGCTCGCAGCACCTACTATGGCTACACCTTC. Protein: CASSLEARSTYYGYTF.